This T cell receptor beta chain was sequenced for a study of blood T cell repertoires in COVID-19 (dated by TCRdb to the early 2020s). Broadly, across the study: Samples covering the acute and convalescent phases of COVID-19 were provided by collaborators in the United States, Italy and Spain. Nearly every sample came with metadata listing a de-identified subject ID, COVID-19 status, age in years and sex. Samples were obtained from the ongoing ImmuneRACE study (first 160 participants) and from 1,254 subjects provided by 6 global collaborators. The repertoires were released in a freely available public database intended as a resource for research on the immune response to SARS-CoV-2. Deeply sampled blood TCRbeta repertoires from subjects exposed to, actively infected with, or recovered from COVID-19 were included in the dataset. The material from the prospective study consisted of cDNA or gDNA derived from T cells, B-cell-depleted T cells, or PBMCs. HLA class I and class II types, where available, came from metadata supplied by the sample provider rather than from assay-based typing.

TCRbeta CDR3 regions were amplified from genomic DNA by means of the immunoSEQ Assay, a bias-controlled multiplex PCR. As for how the authors treated the data: Nucleated cell counts per sample were estimated from amplification of reference gene primers within the assay. To quantify the absolute abundance of each unique TCRbeta CDR3 rearrangement, sequence reads were collapsed and filtered. Productive Simpson clonality was computed per sample as the square root of Simpson's diversity index over productive rearrangements. TCRdb retrieved this table from immuneACCESS and kept in-frame rearrangements only. Not all clones are present; in checked studies, unresolved V genes account for under half, and no reason is known for the remainder. V and J calls and clone size follow that table, whereas D and trimming were derived from the DNA. Counted in this sample were approximately 120,000 clones; approximately 90% of them appeared once. Of the sample, approximately 1.1% falls within the top ten clones.

Collaborating institutions collected whole blood in K2EDTA tubes following their own protocols. For TCRbeta analysis, collaborators shipped samples as frozen whole blood, isolated PBMCs, or DNA extracted from either of those sample types. In this sample, this clone turned up once. What antigen it recognizes has not been identified. Base-call qualities are not available, and no considerably larger clone is one nucleotide away. Taken from cysteine to phenylalanine, the CDR3 has 16 residues. Only CDR3 DNA is held: 48 bases, read in frame from base 1. The germline V gene specifies MGHRA as CDR1 and YSYEKL as CDR2. The junction shows trimming of 0 bases on V and 0 bases on J, plus 11 bases between the germline ends. The paper's findings and limits, for the study overall: The quantity of clinical and demographic metadata differed by source and by participant and was supplied without curation.

The sequencing sample was made of peripheral blood. This receptor was obtained from a woman over 75 with acute or convalescent COVID-19. The chain is assembled from TRBV4-1 and TRBJ1-1, with the D gene not confidently named. The sequenced DNA: TGCGCCAGCAGCCAAGATACGGTTAGCATGAACACTGAAGCTTTCTTT. Its product reads: CASSQDTVSMNTEAFF.